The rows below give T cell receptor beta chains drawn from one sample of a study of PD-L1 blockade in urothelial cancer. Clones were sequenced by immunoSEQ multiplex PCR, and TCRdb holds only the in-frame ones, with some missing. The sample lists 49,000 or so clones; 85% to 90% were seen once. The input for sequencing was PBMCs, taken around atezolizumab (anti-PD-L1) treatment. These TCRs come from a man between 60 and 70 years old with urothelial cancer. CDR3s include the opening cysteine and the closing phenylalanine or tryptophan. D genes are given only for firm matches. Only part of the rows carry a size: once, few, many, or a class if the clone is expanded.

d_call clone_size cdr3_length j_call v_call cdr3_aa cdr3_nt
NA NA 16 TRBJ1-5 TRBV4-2 CASSQDPGVYNQPQHF TGTGCCAGCAGCCAAGATCCAGGGGTATACAATCAGCCCCAGCATTTT
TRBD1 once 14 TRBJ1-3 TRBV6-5 CASSTLGQGYTIYF TGTGCCAGCAGTACCCTAGGACAGGGGTACACCATATATTTT
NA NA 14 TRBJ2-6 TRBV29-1 CSVAPGSGANVLTF TGCAGCGTTGCGCCAGGGTCTGGGGCCAACGTCCTGACTTTC
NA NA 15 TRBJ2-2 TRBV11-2 CASSPGQRNTGELFF TGTGCCAGCAGCCCCGGACAGCGCAACACCGGGGAGCTGTTTTTT
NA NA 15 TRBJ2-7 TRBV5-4 CASSFGSEDAYEQYF TGTGCCAGCAGCTTTGGGAGCGAGGACGCCTACGAGCAGTACTTC
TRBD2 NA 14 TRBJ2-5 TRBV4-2 CASSTRGSGGTQYF TGTGCCAGCAGCACCCGGGGTAGCGGGGGTACCCAGTACTTC
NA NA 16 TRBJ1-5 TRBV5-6 CASSPSSGRGNQPQHF TGTGCCAGCAGCCCCAGTTCCGGGCGGGGTAATCAGCCCCAGCATTTT
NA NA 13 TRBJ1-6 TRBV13 CASSLGQNSPLHF TGTGCCAGCAGCTTAGGCCAGAATTCACCCCTCCACTTT
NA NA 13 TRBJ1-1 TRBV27 CASSPPEMTEAFF TGTGCCAGCAGTCCCCCCGAGATGACTGAAGCTTTCTTT
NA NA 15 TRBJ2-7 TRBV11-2 CASSLVPDRSYEQYF TGTGCCAGCAGCTTAGTCCCGGACAGAAGCTACGAGCAGTACTTC
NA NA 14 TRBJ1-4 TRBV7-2 CASSLSATNEKLFF TGTGCCAGCAGCTTATCAGCAACTAATGAAAAACTGTTTTTT
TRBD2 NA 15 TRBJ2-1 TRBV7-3 CASSPTSAVYNEQFF TGTGCCAGCAGCCCGACTAGCGCGGTGTACAATGAGCAGTTCTTC